This TCR beta chain was documented in a study of blood T cell repertoires in COVID-19. At the level of the study: COVID-19 samples from acute and convalescent phases originated in the United States, Italy and Spain. PBMCs, B-cell-depleted T cells, or T cells provided the cDNA or gDNA that made up the material.

This clone has only one observation. In the study's own analysis: Nucleated cell counts were estimated from reference gene primer amplification. Method: immunoSEQ multiplex PCR; TCRdb's copy keeps in-frame clones and lacks some. The DNA gave D and trimming, while V, J and clone size come from that table. The sample records around 300,000 clones, 86% being singletons. Trimming took 0 bases from V and 5 from J, leaving 17 bases between them. This CDR3 spans 16 amino acids. Germline values: CDR1 MDHEN, CDR2 SYDVKM. This chain connects TRBV28 to TRBJ2-7, with D possibly being TRBD1 (6 bases). The sequence derives from a young woman who had recovered from COVID-19. What was sequenced was peripheral blood. In DNA form, the CDR3 reads TGTGCCAGCAGTTTATGGGCGGACAGCCCGGCGGACGAGCAGTACTTC. Translating gives CASSLWADSPADEQYF.